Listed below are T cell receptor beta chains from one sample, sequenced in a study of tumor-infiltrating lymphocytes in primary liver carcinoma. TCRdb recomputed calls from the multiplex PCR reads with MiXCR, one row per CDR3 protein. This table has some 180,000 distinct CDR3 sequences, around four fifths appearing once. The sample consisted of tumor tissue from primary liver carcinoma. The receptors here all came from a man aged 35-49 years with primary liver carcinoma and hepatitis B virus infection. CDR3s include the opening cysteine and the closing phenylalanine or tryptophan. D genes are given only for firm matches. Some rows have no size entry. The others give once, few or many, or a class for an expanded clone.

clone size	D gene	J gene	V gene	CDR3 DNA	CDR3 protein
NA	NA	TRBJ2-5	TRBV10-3	TGTGCCACCTCGGGACTCCCCCAAGGGACCCAGTACTTC	CATSGLPQGTQYF
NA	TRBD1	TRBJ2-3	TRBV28	TGTGCCAGCAGTTTAAGGACAGGGCCCTCCACAGATCCTCAGTATTTT	CASSLRTGPSTDPQYF
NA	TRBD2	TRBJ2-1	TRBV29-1	TGCAGTCACCGTACTAGCGGAGACTACAAAGAGCAATTCTTC	CSHRTSGDYKEQFF
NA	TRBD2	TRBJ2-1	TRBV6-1	TGTGCCAGCAGAGACAGACTAGCGGGAACCAATGATCAGTTCTTC	CASRDRLAGTNDQFF
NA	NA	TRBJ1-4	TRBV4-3	TGCCCCAGCAGCCAAGATCTTAGGGGACGAAACGAAAAACTGTTTTTT	CPSSQDLRGRNEKLFF
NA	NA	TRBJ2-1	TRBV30	TGTGCCTGGAGTAAGGTGGACCACCTAACTGGGCAGTTCTTC	CAWSKVDHLTGQFF
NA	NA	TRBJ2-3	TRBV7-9	TGTGACAGCGGTTCCAAAAGCACAGATACGCAGTATTTT	CDSGSKSTDTQYF
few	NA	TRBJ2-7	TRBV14	TGTGCCAGCAGTCGGGCAGGAACCTACGAGCAGTACTTC	CASSRAGTYEQYF
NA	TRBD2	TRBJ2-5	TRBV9	TGTGCCAGCAGCGCCCTTGGTGGGACTAGGGGGACCCAGTACTTC	CASSALGGTRGTQYF
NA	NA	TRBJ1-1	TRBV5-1	TGCGCCAGCAGCTCGGGGGGTCAAGAGGTTTCGAATGAAGCTTTCTTT	CASSSGGQEVSNEAFF
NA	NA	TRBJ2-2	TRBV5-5	TGTGTCAGCAGACTCCACACTGAGGAGCTGTTTTTT	CVSRLHTEELFF
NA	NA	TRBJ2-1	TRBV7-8	TGTGCCAGCAGCCCAGGGGGGGTTCTAGAGCAGTTCTTC	CASSPGGVLEQFF
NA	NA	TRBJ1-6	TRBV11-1	TGTGCCAACAGCCGAACACTGATTTCACCCCTCCACTTT	CANSRTLISPLHF
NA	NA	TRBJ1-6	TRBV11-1	TGTGCCAGCAACCGGACACTGATTTCAACCCTCCATTTT	CASNRTLISTLHF
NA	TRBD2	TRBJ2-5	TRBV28	TGTGCCAGCACTTTGGGTCTAGCGGGGAATCAAGAGACCCAGTACTTC	CASTLGLAGNQETQYF
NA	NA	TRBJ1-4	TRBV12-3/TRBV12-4	TGTGACAGCAGTTTAGCGGGGGCTGAAAAACTGTTTTTT	CDSSLAGAEKLFF
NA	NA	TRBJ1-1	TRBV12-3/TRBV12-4	TGTGCCAGTAGCTCTTCCGGTGCGAACACCGAAGCTTTCTTT	CASSSSGANTEAFF
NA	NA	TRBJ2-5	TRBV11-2	TGTACCAGCAACCCCGTCGGGCTAGTCCCAGAGATCCAGTACTTC	CTSNPVGLVPEIQYF
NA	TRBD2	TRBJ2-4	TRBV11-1	TGTGCCGGCAGCTTACCCGGGACTAGCGGGATCAAAAACATTCAGTATTTC	CAGSLPGTSGIKNIQYF
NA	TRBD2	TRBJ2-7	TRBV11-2	TGTGCCAGCAGTCCCGGGGACTACGAGTACTACTTC	CASSPGDYEYYF
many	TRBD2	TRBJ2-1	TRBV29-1	TGCAGCGGGGGGGGGAGCGGCTCCTACAATGAGCAGTTCTTC	CSGGGSGSYNEQFF
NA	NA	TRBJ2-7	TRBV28	TGTGCCAGTTCCCACAAAAGCAGGGGATTCTACGAGCAGTACTTC	CASSHKSRGFYEQYF
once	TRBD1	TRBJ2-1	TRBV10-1	TGCGCCAGCCGTGAGTCGAAGACAGGGTCCGTGGCCAACAATGAGCAGTTTTTC	CASRESKTGSVANNEQFF
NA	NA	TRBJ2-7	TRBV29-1	TGCAGCTTTCTTCAGGGTGGGGCCTACGAGCAGTACTTC	CSFLQGGAYEQYF
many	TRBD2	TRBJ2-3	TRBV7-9	TGTGCCAGCAGCTCCTGGACTAGCGGGAGCCCAGATACGCAGTATTTT	CASSSWTSGSPDTQYF
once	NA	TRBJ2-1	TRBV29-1	TGCAGCGTTGGGGCTAGCGTGAGCTACAATGAGCAGTTCTTC	CSVGASVSYNEQFF
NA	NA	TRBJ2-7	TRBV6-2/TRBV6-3	TGTCCCAGCATTCACGAGGTACCCTACGAGCAGTACTTC	CPSIHEVPYEQYF
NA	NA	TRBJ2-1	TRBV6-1	TGTGCCAGCAGTGAAGTGGCCAATGAGCAGTTTTTC	CASSEVANEQFF
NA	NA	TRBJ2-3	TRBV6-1	TGTGCCAACAGTGAAAGGTGGAGGAGATTGTCCACAGATACGCAGTATTTT	CANSERWRRLSTDTQYF
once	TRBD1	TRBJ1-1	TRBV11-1	TGTGCCAGCAACGCGCGACAGGGTTGGAACACTGAAGCTCTCTTT	CASNARQGWNTEALF
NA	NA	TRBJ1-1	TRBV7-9	TGTGCTAGCAGCTTAGTGGGGGGAAACATTGAAGCTTTCTTT	CASSLVGGNIEAFF
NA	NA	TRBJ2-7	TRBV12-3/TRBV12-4	TGTGCCAGCAGTCACGGAGGTCTCGAGCTGTACTTC	CASSHGGLELYF
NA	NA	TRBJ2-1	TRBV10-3	TGTGCCATCAGAGAGTCAGTCGAGGGGGACTCTCACAATGAGCAGTTCTTC	CAIRESVEGDSHNEQFF
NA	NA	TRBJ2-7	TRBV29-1	TGCAACGTTTCCCCGGGACTGGCCTCTGGAGAGCAGTACTTC	CNVSPGLASGEQYF
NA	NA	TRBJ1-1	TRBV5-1	TGCGCTAGCAGTCCCGGGACGACGAACACTGAAGCTCTCTTT	CASSPGTTNTEALF
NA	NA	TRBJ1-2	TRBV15	TGTGCCACCAGCAGAGGGGCGGGGGACGGCTACACCTTC	CATSRGAGDGYTF
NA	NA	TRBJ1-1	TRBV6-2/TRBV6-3	TGTGCCAGCAGTTACACACCTTACAGGGTGGGGACTGAAACTTTCTTT	CASSYTPYRVGTETFF
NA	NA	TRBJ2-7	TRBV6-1	TGTGCCAGCAGGTGCCTAAGAAGGGTCCACTACGAGCAGTACTTC	CASRCLRRVHYEQYF
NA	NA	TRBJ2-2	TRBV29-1	TGCAGCGTTGGGACTAACGCGGTGAACACCGTGGAGCTGTTTTTT	CSVGTNAVNTVELFF
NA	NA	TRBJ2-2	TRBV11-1	TGTGCCAGCAGCTGTACAGGACCTTTCTCCTGGGAGCTGTTCTTT	CASSCTGPFSWELFF
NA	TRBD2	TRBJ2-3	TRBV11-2	TGTGCCAGCAATTCCCCGGGACTAGCGGGATTGGATACGCAGTATTTT	CASNSPGLAGLDTQYF
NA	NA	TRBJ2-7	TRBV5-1	TGCGCCAGCAGCCCGGCGTGGGGTTCCAACGAGCAGTACTTC	CASSPAWGSNEQYF
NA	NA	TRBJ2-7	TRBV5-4	TGTGCCAGCAGCATGTTCGGTGACCCCTCCTACGAGCAGTACTTC	CASSMFGDPSYEQYF
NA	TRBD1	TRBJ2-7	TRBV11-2	TGTGCCGGCAGCTTAACCCCAGACAGGGCTAAATACGAGCAGTACTTC	CAGSLTPDRAKYEQYF
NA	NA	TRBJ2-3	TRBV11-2	TGTGCTATCAGCGATAGAGGGAGATTTACAGATACGCAGTATTTT	CAISDRGRFTDTQYF
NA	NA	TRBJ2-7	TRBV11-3	TGTGCCAGCATCTTAGGCTCCGGGATTCGCTACGAGCAGTACTTC	CASILGSGIRYEQYF
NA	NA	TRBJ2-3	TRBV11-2	TGTGCCCACAGCTTAAACCGACAAGGGGATATGCAGTATTTT	CAHSLNRQGDMQYF
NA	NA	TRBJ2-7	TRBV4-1	TGCGCCAGCAGTCGAGGATTCCAACAGGGAAATGAGCGGTACTTC	CASSRGFQQGNERYF